This TCR beta chain was observed in a study of T cell responses to AZD1222 COVID-19 vaccine. Study-level results: Only 5 or 6 individuals given AZD1222 were seropositive at baseline. Most donors were white British, females outnumbered males, and clonal diversity was possibly underestimated. After two AZD1222 doses, spike-specific TCR breadth and depth rose versus day 0.

Repertoires were generated with immunoSEQ multiplex PCR, while TCRdb's copy carries only in-frame clones and drops some. The data contain approximately 96,000 clones, 70% to 90% of them seen just once; the ten biggest clones take up 5.6%. This CDR3 comprises 15 residues. The V end was cut by 4 bases, the J end by 5 bases, with 17 bases between. Germline V gene lookup returns CDR1 LNHDA and CDR2 SQIVND (reference sequence). This clone was seen a handful of times. Antigen: not known. The V call is TRBV19, the J call TRBJ1-2, with D possibly matching TRBD1 (5 bases). Specimen: peripheral blood, collected 28 days after the second AZD1222 dose. This TCR was recovered from an adult who received the AZD1222 COVID-19 vaccine. Here the CDR3 reads CASSTPREPNYGYTF. In nucleotides, the CDR3 is TGTGCCAGTAGTACGCCCAGGGAGCCCAATTATGGCTACACCTTC.